One and the same sample provided the 19 T cell receptor beta chains below, sequenced in a study of cytomegalovirus exposure and HLA in healthy donors. PCR employed 60 Vbeta and 13 Jbeta primers. Profiled with immunoSEQ multiplex PCR; TCRdb holds only in-frame clones, not every one. The sample contains over 150,000 clones, roughly 73% of which appear only once. The sample consisted of PBMCs. The receptors were gathered from a male donor in good health and CMV-seronegative.

This clone is a singleton in its sample. Here the CDR3 DNA reads TGTGCCAGCAGCACGACTAGCGCGAACAATGAGCAGTTCTTC. Translating gives CASSTTSANNEQFF. This chain uses TRBV7-9 with TRBJ2-1; 8 bases are a match to TRBD2. CDR1 is SEHNR and CDR2 is FQNEAQ in the germline V gene (reference sequence). The CDR3 length is 14 residues. V lost 5 bases, J lost 5 bases, and 5 bases stayed unmatched.

The rearrangement links TRBV10-3 to TRBJ1-2; TRBD1 matches at 8 bases. This CDR3 region has 16 residues. The V segment lost 6 bases and the J segment 1 base; nucleotides outside the gene matches: 10. The germline gives CDR1 ENHRY, CDR2 SYGVKD. The CDR3 DNA reads as TGTGCCATCAGGCGCCGACGAGGACAGGGTAACTATGGCTACACCTTC. Amino acids: CAIRRRRGQGNYGYTF.

The chain is built from TRBV7-3 and TRBJ2-1; no firm D call. The V end was cut by 1 base, the J end by 8 bases, with 18 bases between. Germline assignment: CDR1 SGHTA and CDR2 FQGTGA. The CDR3 consists of 16 residues. The CDR3 DNA reads as TGTGCCAGCAGCTTAATGGATTCGGCAGGCATCGATGAGCAGTTCTTC. Translating gives CASSLMDSAGIDEQFF.

The CDR3 DNA sequence: TGTGCCAGCAGCTTAGGAGGTACCGGGGAGCTGTTTTTT. Protein product: CASSLGGTGELFF. V and J are TRBV7-9 and TRBJ2-2; D is uncertain. This CDR3 spans 13 amino acids. Germline-derived CDR1 and CDR2 are SEHNR and FQNEAQ (reference sequence). Trimming removed 1 base at V and 5 bases at J, with 5 bases between.

This chain uses TRBV5-1 with TRBJ2-5; 9 bases align to TRBD2. V lost 6 bases to trimming and J lost 5 bases; unmatched junction nucleotides: 20. The CDR3 has 18 amino acids. Germline V CDR1 and CDR2: SGHRS, YFSETQ. CDR3 sequence reads: CASTRRSVAGAPRETQYF. The CDR3 DNA follows: TGCGCCAGCACCAGACGGTCGGTAGCGGGGGCCCCACGGGAGACCCAGTACTTC.

The gene calls are TRBV30 and TRBJ1-3; perhaps TRBD1 as D (6 bases). Germline CDR1 and CDR2: GTSNPN and SVGIG (reference sequence). The CDR3 is 13 residues long. V was shortened by 5 bases and J by 0 bases, with 8 bases between the two germline ends. The CDR3 is CAWFRGSGNTIYF. CDR3 nucleotide sequence: TGTGCCTGGTTCAGGGGCTCTGGAAACACCATATATTTT.

The chain joins TRBV6-5 to TRBJ2-7; 11 bases are a match to TRBD1. J was trimmed by 4 bases and V by 5 bases; bases with no gene match: 4. Germline CDR1 reads MNHEY; CDR2 reads SVGAGI. The CDR3 has 14 residues. This CDR3 reads CASSIRDRGYEQYF. The CDR3 DNA is TGTGCCAGCAGTATCCGGGACAGGGGGTACGAGCAGTACTTC.

The genes are TRBV7-3 and TRBJ2-1; D gene uncertain. The CDR3 is 15 residues long. The germline gives CDR1 SGHTA, CDR2 FQGTGA. The ends were cut back, 0 bases at V and 5 bases at J, with 11 bases in the middle. The CDR3 is CASSLTRGTNNEQFF. The CDR3 DNA reads as TGTGCCAGCAGCTTAACGCGAGGCACAAACAATGAGCAGTTCTTC.

This clone is a singleton in its sample. The V gene is TRBV6-6, the J gene TRBJ1-5; 7 bases fit TRBD1. Germline V gene data show CDR1 as MNHNY and CDR2 as SVGAGI (reference sequence). With 6 bases clipped from V and 3 bases from J, the junction kept 8 bases outside the gene matches. CDR3 length: 15 amino acids. The CDR3 is CASRGDSFYNQPQHF. CDR3 in DNA: TGTGCCAGCAGGGGGGACAGTTTTTACAATCAGCCCCAGCATTTT.

Comments on this clone: This may stem from a read error, because a much larger clone lies one nucleotide away. The identical CDR3 is also encoded by other nucleotide sequences in the sample. In DNA, the CDR3 is TGCGCCAGCAGCCAAGATCCGACAGGGGGCACAGATACGCAGTATTTT. It is translated as CASSQDPTGGTDTQYF. The genes are TRBV4-1 and TRBJ2-3; 8 bases align to TRBD1. The CDR3 sequence is 16 residues long. With V trimmed by 0 bases and J by 1 base, 3 bases remained unmatched. Germline CDR1 and CDR2: MGHRA and YSYEKL.

In this sample, this clone turned up once. The chain carries TRBV5-8 and TRBJ1-5, with D tentatively TRBD1 (6 bases). Trimming left V 2 bases short and J 7 bases short, with 7 bases between. The CDR3 sequence is 12 residues long. Germline CDR1 and CDR2: SGHTS and YDEGEE. In DNA form, the CDR3 reads TGTGCCAGCAGCTTCGGACAGCAGCCCCAGCATTTT. Amino acid sequence: CASSFGQQPQHF.

CDR3 nucleotides: TGCGCCAGCAGTCCGGGAACTGAAGCTTTCTTT. Its protein product is CASSPGTEAFF. V usage is TRBV5-1 and J usage is TRBJ1-1, with no clear D. The V and J ends lost 5 bases and 5 bases respectively, with 7 bases between them. The CDR3 sequence is 11 residues long. Germline assignment: CDR1 SGHRS and CDR2 YFSETQ.

The V gene is TRBV5-4, the J gene TRBJ1-1, with 9 positions matching TRBD1. The germline V gene has CDR1 SGHNT and CDR2 YYREEE (reference sequence). This CDR3 is 13 amino acids long. V was clipped by 3 bases and J by 5 bases; unmatched bases: 2. The CDR3, as DNA: TGTGCCAGCAGCTCAGGACAGGGGACTGAAGCTTTCTTT. It specifies CASSSGQGTEAFF.

This clone has only one observation. The chain employs TRBV4-3 and TRBJ2-2; D possibly corresponds to TRBD1 (6 bases). Germline loops: CDR1 LGHNA, CDR2 YSLEER. Trimming left V 4 bases short and J 3 bases short, with 18 bases between. This CDR3 spans 17 amino acids. The CDR3 DNA reads TGCGCCAGCAGCCCTTTGCGTGGGACACCGGACACCGGGGAGCTGTTTTTT. Its protein product is CASSPLRGTPDTGELFF.

The chain combines TRBV19 with TRBJ1-1, with D possibly being TRBD1 (6 bases). The CDR3 runs to 16 residues. Germline-derived CDR1 and CDR2 are LNHDA and SQIVND (reference sequence). Trimming took 0 bases from V and 2 from J, leaving 13 bases between them. Here the CDR3 DNA reads TGTGCCAGTAGTATAGAAACCAGGGGCCGCAACACTGAAGCTTTCTTT. Encoded protein: CASSIETRGRNTEAFF.

The chain uses TRBV27 and TRBJ1-5, with D unresolved. Germline CDR1 is MNHEY and CDR2 is SMNVEV (reference sequence). This CDR3 is 16 amino acids long. Trimming removed 0 bases at V and 4 bases at J, with 13 bases between. The CDR3 DNA sequence: TGTGCCAGCAGTTTATCAGGCGGGAATACAAATCAGCCCCAGCATTTT. It encodes CASSLSGGNTNQPQHF.

The CDR3 DNA is TGTGCCAGCAGCGGCCCGACAGGAGGCGAGCAGTACTTC. This codes for CASSGPTGGEQYF. The V and J genes are TRBV5-4 and TRBJ2-7, with a possible D match to TRBD1 (6 bases). V lost 4 bases and J 6 bases, leaving 14 bases between the germline ends. In germline, CDR1 is SGHNT, CDR2 YYREEE (reference sequence). This CDR3 contains 13 residues.

This chain joins TRBV18 and TRBJ1-2; 12 bases map to TRBD1. Germline V gives CDR1 KGHSH, CDR2 LQKENI. With V trimmed by 3 bases and J by 2 bases, 10 bases remained unmatched. The CDR3 has 18 residues. The CDR3 DNA reads TGTGCCAGCTCACCTCTTCGGGGACAGGGGGCAGGGAACTATGGCTACACCTTC. Encoded protein: CASSPLRGQGAGNYGYTF. The variable domain in full, with the rest retrieved from reference TRBV18 and TRBJ1-2, is NAGVMQNPRHLVRRRGQEARLRCSPMKGHSHVYWYRQLPEEGLKFMVYLQKENIIDESGMPKERFSAEFPKEGPSILRIQQVVRGDSAAYFCASSPLRGQGAGNYGYTFGSGTRLTVV.

The rearrangement uses TRBV5-6 and TRBJ1-2, with 10 bases lining up with TRBD1. This CDR3 has 15 residues. V was pared by 4 bases and J by 4 bases, with 7 bases of the junction left unmatched. The germline V gene has CDR1 SGHDT and CDR2 YYEEEE. Here the CDR3 DNA reads TGTGCCAGCAGCCCGGACAGGGGGTTATTCTATGGCTACACCTTC. Encoded protein: CASSPDRGLFYGYTF.